A single sample gave rise to the 13 T cell receptor beta chains below, sequenced in a study of early T cells in non-severe SARS-CoV-2 infection. TCRdb re-derived calls from the 5' RACE reads in MiXCR, one entry per CDR3 protein. The repertoire holds 60,000 or so distinct CDR3 sequences, with around 9.3% as singletons. The specimen sequenced was whole blood. These receptors were taken from an adult who was a healthcare worker with PCR-confirmed SARS-CoV-2 infection or an uninfected control (not recorded which).

A few counts support this clonotype. V is TRBV4-1 and J is TRBJ2-3; perhaps TRBD2 as D (5 bases). CDR1 and CDR2 (germline): MGHRA, YSYEKL. Trimming took off 2 bases at V and 1 base at J, with 13 bases between the two ends. The CDR3 totals 16 residues. CDR3 loop: CASSQSGSAGTDTQYF. Here the CDR3 DNA reads TGCGCCAGCAGCCAATCGGGCTCAGCGGGCACAGATACGCAGTATTTT.

This chain uses TRBV6-4 with TRBJ2-6; D ambiguous. Deletions cut 5 bases from V and 3 bases from J, with 8 bases between. The CDR3 is made up of 14 amino acids. Germline values: CDR1 MRHNA, CDR2 SNTAGT. For the CDR3, the DNA is TGTGCCAGCAGTACTACGGGTGGGGCCAACGTCCTGACTTTC. As protein: CASSTTGGANVLTF.

This clonotype was observed a few times. V and J are TRBV7-9 and TRBJ2-2; unclear D gene. Between the trimmed V and J ends, which lost 7 bases and 5 bases, there was a span of 5 bases. The CDR3 is made up of 11 amino acids. Germline V gene data show CDR1 as SEHNR and CDR2 as FQNEAQ (reference sequence). In DNA, the CDR3 is TGTGCCAGCACCCTAACCGGGGAGCTGTTTTTT. Its translation is CASTLTGELFF.

This clonotype occurred a few times. V usage is TRBV12-5 and J usage is TRBJ1-1, with D possibly TRBD1 on 6 matching bases. The V gene's germline CDR1 is LGHNT and CDR2 FRNRAP. There are 14 residues in the CDR3. V was cut by 4 bases and J by 1 base, with 10 bases left in between. The CDR3 protein is CASGSWTENTEAFF. The CDR3, as DNA: TGTGCTAGTGGTTCTTGGACAGAGAACACTGAAGCTTTCTTT.

This clonotype was recorded at least ten times. As DNA, the CDR3 is TGTGCCATCGCTTCAGGGAACACCGGGGAGCTGTTTTTT. Translation gives CAIASGNTGELFF. The J gene is TRBJ2-2, the V gene TRBV10-3; D gene ambiguous. CDR1 ENHRY and CDR2 SYGVKD come from the germline V gene. The length of the CDR3 is 13 residues. V lost 8 bases and J lost 1, with 8 bases in between.

In nucleotides, the CDR3 is TGTGCCATCAGTGGGACCTTGGGACGGCTGAACACTGAAGCTTTCTTT. It yields the protein CAISGTLGRLNTEAFF. This sequence joins TRBV10-3 and TRBJ1-1, with D tentatively TRBD1 (5 bases). Trimming pared 4 bases from V and 0 bases from J, leaving 15 bases between. This CDR3 is 16 amino acids long. From germline, CDR1 is ENHRY and CDR2 SYGVKD.

This clonotype has at least ten counts. The chain recombines TRBV7-2 with TRBJ1-2, with D possibly TRBD1 on 5 matching bases. There are 14 residues in the CDR3. V lost 7 bases and J lost 6, with 18 bases in between. From germline, CDR1 is SGHTA and CDR2 FQGNSA. CDR3 region: CASTRRRQQDGYTF. The CDR3 DNA reads TGTGCCAGCACCCGACGGAGACAGCAGGATGGCTACACCTTC.

The rearrangement links TRBV27 to TRBJ1-2; D not certain. Trimming left V 1 base short and J 7 bases short, with 16 bases between. This CDR3 contains 15 residues. The germline CDR1 and CDR2 sequences are MNHEY and SMNVEV (reference sequence). The CDR3 loop is CASSLFPGPALGYTF. The CDR3 DNA reads as TGTGCCAGCAGTTTATTTCCCGGGCCAGCCCTTGGCTACACCTTC.

The chain links TRBV9 to TRBJ2-3, with D possibly matching TRBD1 (6 bases). In germline, CDR1 is SGDLS, CDR2 YYNGEE. The CDR3 has 14 residues. V was shortened by 5 bases and J by 1 base, with 11 bases between the two germline ends. As DNA, the CDR3 is TGTGCCAGCAGTACCCAGGGGCGCACAGATACGCAGTATTTT. Translated, it gives CASSTQGRTDTQYF.

This clonotype was counted at least ten times. The genes are TRBV20-1 and TRBJ1-2, with no clear D. The V end was cut by 0 bases, the J end by 3 bases, with 14 bases between. CDR3 length: 15 amino acids. Germline V gene lookup returns CDR1 DFQATT and CDR2 SNEGSKA (reference sequence). The CDR3 DNA is TGCAGTGCTAGAGACGCTCGGGGTTCGGACTATGGCTACACCTTC. Translated, it gives CSARDARGSDYGYTF.

The V call is TRBV12-3 or TRBV12-4, the J call TRBJ1-4; D unresolved. Trimming left V 7 bases short and J 10 bases short, with 13 bases between. CDR3 length: 12 amino acids. The CDR3 DNA is TGTGCCAGCACCCCTCGTTTAGGAAAACTGTTTTTT. Its protein product is CASTPRLGKLFF.

This clonotype was found many times. The gene calls are TRBV7-9 and TRBJ1-1; TRBD1 aligns across 8 bases. With 5 bases clipped from V and 3 bases from J, the junction kept 17 bases outside the gene matches. The CDR3 runs to 18 residues. The germline gives CDR1 SEHNR, CDR2 FQNEAQ (reference sequence). The DNA for the CDR3 is TGTGCCAGCAGCCACCGGCGACAGGGGATCATGAGGTACACTGAAGCTTTCTTT. Translated: CASSHRRQGIMRYTEAFF.

Ten or more counts support this clonotype. This chain joins TRBV3-1 and TRBJ2-6; D is undetermined. The CDR3 is made up of 16 amino acids. CDR1 is LGHDT, CDR2 YNNKEL, per germline (reference sequence). V gave up 3 bases and J gave up 0 bases, with 9 bases separating them. CDR3 coding DNA: TGTGCCAGCAGCCATAGTAGTACCTCTGGGGCCAACGTCCTGACTTTC. It codes for CASSHSSTSGANVLTF.